A selection of T cell receptor beta chains follows, all from one sample in a study of blood T cell repertoires in COVID-19. The assay was immunoSEQ multiplex PCR, and TCRdb's table has in-frame clones only and misses some. The table records under 350,000 clones, 85% to 90% of them present only once. The specimen was PBMCs or T cells enriched from blood (not recorded which). The receptors derive from a man aged 25-40 years who had recovered from COVID-19. Both conserved end residues are part of each CDR3.

>TRBJ2-7|TRBV6-5
CASRLQGERSYEQYF
>TRBJ1-6|TRBV28
CASSPGQGKSPLHF
>TRBJ2-5|TRBV11-2
CASSLSSGSWETQYF
>TRBJ2-3|TRBV29-1
CSAEWSGQGTDTQYF
>TRBJ2-4|TRBV27
CASSTSRTEKNIQYF
>TRBJ2-7|TRBV15
CATSRDGLGSSYEQYF
>TRBJ1-2|TRBV9
CASSALDRGPDTF
>TRBJ1-6|TRBV21-1
CASSKAAHSYNSPLHF
>TRBJ1-2|TRBV6-5
CASRAGVDGYTF
>TRBJ1-4|TRBV4-1
CASSLLNEKLFF
>TRBJ1-2|TRBV3-1/TRBV3-2
CASSQLAQAYGYTF
>TRBJ1-1|TRBV19
CASSIGTGGAYTEAFF
>TRBJ2-7|TRBV19
CASSIEHAETYEQYF
>TRBJ1-1|TRBV5-1
CASSLTGWTEAFF
>TRBJ1-5|TRBV28
CASSRQVNQPQHF
>TRBJ2-3|TRBV18
CASSPPQGYSTDTQYF
>TRBJ1-2|TRBV9
CASSVQRGRGGYTF
>TRBJ1-4|TRBV5-1
CASSWGTGASEKLFF
>TRBJ1-2|TRBV5-1
CASSQADETGGLGYTF
>TRBJ2-7|TRBV10-3
CAISQTGTNYEQYF
>TRBJ1-2|TRBV4-1
CASSQAGQGYGYTF
>TRBJ1-4|TRBV11-3
CASRIRGDREKLFF
>TRBJ2-7|TRBV27
CASSLTGLAGAVSYEQYF
>TRBJ2-5|TRBV21-1
CASSKVVLTGETQYF
>TRBJ2-7|TRBV30
CAWSGTHYEQYF
>TRBJ1-2|TRBV11-2
CASSANRVSYGYTF